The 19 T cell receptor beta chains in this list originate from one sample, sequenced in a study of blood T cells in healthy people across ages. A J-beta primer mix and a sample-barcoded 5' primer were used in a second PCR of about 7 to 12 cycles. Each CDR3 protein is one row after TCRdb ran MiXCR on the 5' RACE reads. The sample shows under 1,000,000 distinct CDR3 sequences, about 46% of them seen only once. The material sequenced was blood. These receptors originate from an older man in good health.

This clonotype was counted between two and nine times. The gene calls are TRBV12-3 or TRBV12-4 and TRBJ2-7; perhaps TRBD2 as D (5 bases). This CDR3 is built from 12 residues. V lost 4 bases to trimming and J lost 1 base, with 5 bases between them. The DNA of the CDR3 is TGTGCCAGCAGTTGGAGGTCCTACGAGCAGTACTTC. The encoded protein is CASSWRSYEQYF.

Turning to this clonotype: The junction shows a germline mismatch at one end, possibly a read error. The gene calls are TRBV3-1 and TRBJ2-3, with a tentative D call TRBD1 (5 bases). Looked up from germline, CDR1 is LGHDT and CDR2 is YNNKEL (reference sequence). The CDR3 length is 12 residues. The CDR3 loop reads CACSYRSDTQYF. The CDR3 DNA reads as TGTGCCTGCAGTTACAGGTCAGATACGCAGTATTTT.

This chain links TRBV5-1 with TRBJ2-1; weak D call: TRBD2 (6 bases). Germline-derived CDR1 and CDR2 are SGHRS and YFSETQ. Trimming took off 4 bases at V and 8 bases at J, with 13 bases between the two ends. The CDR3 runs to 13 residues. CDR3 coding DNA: TGCGCCAGCAGCGTGGAGGGGTTAGATGAGCAGTTCTTC. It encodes CASSVEGLDEQFF.

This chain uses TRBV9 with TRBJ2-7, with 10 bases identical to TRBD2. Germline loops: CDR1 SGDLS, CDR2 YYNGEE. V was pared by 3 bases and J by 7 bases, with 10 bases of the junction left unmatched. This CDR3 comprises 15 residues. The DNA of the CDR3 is TGTGCCAGCAGCGGCGGGACTAGCGAGACGGATGAGCAGTACTTC. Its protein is CASSGGTSETDEQYF.

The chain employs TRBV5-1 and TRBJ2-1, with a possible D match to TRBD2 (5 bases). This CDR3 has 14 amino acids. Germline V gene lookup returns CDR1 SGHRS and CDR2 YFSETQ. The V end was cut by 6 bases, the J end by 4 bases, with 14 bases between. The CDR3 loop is CASTRRDGYNEQFF. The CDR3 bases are TGCGCCAGCACTCGACGGGATGGGTACAATGAGCAGTTCTTC.

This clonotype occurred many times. The CDR3 protein is CASSLGLAGGLGETQYF. CDR3 DNA: TGTGCCAGCAGTCTCGGACTAGCGGGAGGGCTAGGAGAGACCCAGTACTTC. V usage is TRBV12-3 or TRBV12-4 and J usage is TRBJ2-5, with 15 bases fitting TRBD2. J gave up 4 bases and V 5 bases, and 8 bases lay outside the gene matches. This CDR3 spans 17 amino acids.

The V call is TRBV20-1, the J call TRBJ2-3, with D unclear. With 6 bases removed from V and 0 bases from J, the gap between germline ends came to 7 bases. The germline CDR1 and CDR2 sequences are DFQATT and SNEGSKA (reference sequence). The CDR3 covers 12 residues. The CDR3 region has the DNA TGCAGTGCCAGGAGAAGCACAGATACGCAGTATTTT. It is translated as CSARRSTDTQYF.

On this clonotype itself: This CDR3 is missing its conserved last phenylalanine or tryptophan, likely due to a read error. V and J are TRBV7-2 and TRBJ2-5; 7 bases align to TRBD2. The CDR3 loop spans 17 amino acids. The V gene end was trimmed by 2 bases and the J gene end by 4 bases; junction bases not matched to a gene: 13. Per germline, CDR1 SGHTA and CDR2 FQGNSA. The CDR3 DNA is TGTGCCAGCAGCTTAACTAGCGTGAGGGCCTTAGGAGAGACCCAGTACTCC. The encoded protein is CASSLTSVRALGETQYS.

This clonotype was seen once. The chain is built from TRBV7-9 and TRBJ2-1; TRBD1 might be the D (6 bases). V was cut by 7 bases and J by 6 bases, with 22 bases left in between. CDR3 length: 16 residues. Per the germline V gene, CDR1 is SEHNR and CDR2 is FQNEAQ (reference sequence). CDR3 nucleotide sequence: TGTGCCAGCATTCGAGGGCCGGTTAGCAGGGGCAATGAGCAGTTCTTC. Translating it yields CASIRGPVSRGNEQFF. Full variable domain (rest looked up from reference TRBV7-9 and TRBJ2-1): DTGVSQNPRHKITKRGQNVTFRCDPISEHNRLYWYRQTLGQGPEFLTYFQNEAQLEKSRLLSDRFSAERPKGSFSTLEIQRTEQGDSAMYLCASIRGPVSRGNEQFFGPGTRLTVL.

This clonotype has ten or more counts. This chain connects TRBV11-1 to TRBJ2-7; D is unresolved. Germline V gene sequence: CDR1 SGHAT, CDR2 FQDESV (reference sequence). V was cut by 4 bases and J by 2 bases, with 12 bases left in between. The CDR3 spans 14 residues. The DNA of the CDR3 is TGTGCCAGCAGCTCAACCGACTTAACCTACGAGCAGTACTTC. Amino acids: CASSSTDLTYEQYF.

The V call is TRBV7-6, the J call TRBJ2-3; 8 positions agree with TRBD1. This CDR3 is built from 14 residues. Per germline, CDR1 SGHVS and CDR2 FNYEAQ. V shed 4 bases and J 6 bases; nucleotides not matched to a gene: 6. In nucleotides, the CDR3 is TGTGCCAGCAGCTGGGCAGGGGGCGAGGATACGCAGTATTTT. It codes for CASSWAGGEDTQYF.

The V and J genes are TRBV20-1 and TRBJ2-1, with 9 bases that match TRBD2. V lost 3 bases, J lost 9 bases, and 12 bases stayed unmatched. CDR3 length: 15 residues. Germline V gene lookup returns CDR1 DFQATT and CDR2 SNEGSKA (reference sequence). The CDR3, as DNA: TGCAGTGCTAGTCCTTCTAGCGGGGTAGACACTGAGCAGTTCTTC. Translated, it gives CSASPSSGVDTEQFF.

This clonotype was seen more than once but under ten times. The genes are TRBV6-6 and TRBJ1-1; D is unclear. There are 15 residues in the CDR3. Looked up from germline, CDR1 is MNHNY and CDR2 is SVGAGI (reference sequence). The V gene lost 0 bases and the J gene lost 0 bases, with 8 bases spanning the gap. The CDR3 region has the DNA TGTGCCAGCAGTTACTCGTCAGGCATGAACACTGAAGCTTTCTTT. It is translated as CASSYSSGMNTEAFF.

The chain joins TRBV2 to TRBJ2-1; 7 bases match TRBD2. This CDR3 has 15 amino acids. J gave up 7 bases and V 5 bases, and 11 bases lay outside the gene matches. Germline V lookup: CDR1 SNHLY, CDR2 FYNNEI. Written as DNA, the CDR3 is TGTGCCAGCAGTACCTTAACGGGAGGAGCAAATGAGCAGTTCTTC. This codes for CASSTLTGGANEQFF.

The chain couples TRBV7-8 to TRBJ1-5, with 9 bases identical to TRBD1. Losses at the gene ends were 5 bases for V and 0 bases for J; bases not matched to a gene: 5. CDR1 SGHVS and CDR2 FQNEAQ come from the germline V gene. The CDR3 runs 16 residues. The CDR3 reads CASSPMTGGSNQPQHF. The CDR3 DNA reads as TGTGCCAGCAGCCCGATGACAGGGGGTAGCAATCAGCCCCAGCATTTT.

The DNA of the CDR3 is TGTGCCAGCAGTGAAGACCCCCTAGCGGCCCAGGAGACCCAGTACTTC. It yields the protein CASSEDPLAAQETQYF. J is TRBJ2-5 and V is TRBV25-1; 7 nucleotides align to TRBD2. J lost 5 bases, V lost 2 bases, and 11 bases had no gene match. The CDR3 has 16 residues. In germline, CDR1 is MGHDK, CDR2 SYGVNS.

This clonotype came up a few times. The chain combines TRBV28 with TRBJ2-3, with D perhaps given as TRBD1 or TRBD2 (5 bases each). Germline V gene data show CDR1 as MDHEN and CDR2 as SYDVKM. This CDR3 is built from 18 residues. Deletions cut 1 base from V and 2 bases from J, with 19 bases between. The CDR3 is CASSLYGGLGENTDTQYF. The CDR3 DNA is TGTGCCAGCAGTTTATATGGGGGATTGGGAGAGAACACAGATACGCAGTATTTT.

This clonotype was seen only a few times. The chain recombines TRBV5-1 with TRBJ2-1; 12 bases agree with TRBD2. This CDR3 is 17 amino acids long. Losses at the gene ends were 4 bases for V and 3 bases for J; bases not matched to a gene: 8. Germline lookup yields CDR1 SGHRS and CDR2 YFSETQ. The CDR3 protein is CASSPLAGGFNYNEQFF. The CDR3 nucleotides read TGCGCCAGCAGCCCTCTAGCGGGAGGGTTTAACTACAATGAGCAGTTCTTC.

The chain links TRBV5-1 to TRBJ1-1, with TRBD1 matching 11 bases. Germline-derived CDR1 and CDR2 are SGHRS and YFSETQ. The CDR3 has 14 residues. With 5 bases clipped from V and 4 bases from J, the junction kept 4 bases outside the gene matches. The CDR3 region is CASRDGTGGTEAFF. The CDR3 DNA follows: TGCGCCAGCAGGGACGGGACAGGGGGCACTGAAGCTTTCTTT.